One sample yielded the 27 T cell receptor beta chains listed below, sequenced in a study of control samples from healthy donors and cancer patients. Only in-frame clones appear in the TCRdb table, and some are missing; sequencing was by immunoSEQ multiplex PCR. This sample carries approximately 90,000 clones, approximately 95% of them seen once, and the ten largest clones take about 1.5%. Sequenced input: blood. The receptors were sampled from a woman in her 30s in good health.

The chain joins TRBV27 to TRBJ1-6, with D uncertain. CDR3 size: 13 residues. The V and J ends lost 3 bases and 4 bases respectively, with 4 bases between them. Per germline, CDR1 MNHEY and CDR2 SMNVEV (reference sequence). The CDR3 reads CASSFGYNSPLHF. The CDR3 DNA reads as TGTGCCAGCAGTTTCGGGTATAATTCACCCCTCCACTTT.

V usage is TRBV7-9 and J usage is TRBJ2-5; TRBD2 matches 7 bases. The CDR3 has 15 residues. Unmatched junction bases numbered 3, after V lost 1 base and J lost 1 base. Germline V gives CDR1 SEHNR, CDR2 FQNEAQ (reference sequence). The CDR3 region has the DNA TGTGCCAGCAGCTTAGGAGCGGGGCCCCAAGAGACCCAGTACTTC. Amino acid sequence: CASSLGAGPQETQYF.

This rearrangement joins TRBV19 to TRBJ2-7, with D perhaps TRBD2 (5 bases). The germline V gene has CDR1 LNHDA and CDR2 SQIVND (reference sequence). The CDR3 runs to 14 residues. The V end lost 0 bases, the J end lost 1 base, and 7 bases lay between the germline ends. The CDR3 sequence: CASSIDPGSYEQYF. For the CDR3, the DNA is TGTGCCAGTAGTATAGACCCGGGATCCTACGAGCAGTACTTC.

In this sample, this clone turned up once. V usage is TRBV4-1 and J usage is TRBJ2-3; no clear D gene. Per the germline V gene, CDR1 is MGHRA and CDR2 is YSYEKL. CDR3 size: 14 residues. V lost 4 bases and J 3 bases, leaving 11 bases between the germline ends. The CDR3 DNA reads TGCGCCAGCAGCCCTAGGGAAGAGACAGATACGCAGTATTTT. This codes for CASSPREETDTQYF.

The chain links TRBV5-1 to TRBJ2-7, with D perhaps being TRBD1 or TRBD2 (6 bases each). V dropped 0 bases and J dropped 6 bases, with 13 bases sitting between them. Looked up from germline, CDR1 is SGHRS and CDR2 is YFSETQ. The CDR3 has 14 residues. The CDR3 protein is CASSLGVEGGEQYF. The CDR3 DNA reads as TGCGCCAGCAGCTTGGGGGTGGAGGGGGGCGAGCAGTACTTC. Using reference TRBV5-1 and TRBJ2-7 for the parts outside the CDR3, the full variable domain is KAGVTQTPRYLIKTRGQQVTLSCSPISGHRSVSWYQQTPGQGLQFLFEYFSETQRNKGNFPGRFSGRQFSNSRSEMNVSTLELGDSALYLCASSLGVEGGEQYFGPGTRLTVT.

The rearrangement uses TRBV6-5 and TRBJ2-5, with D perhaps TRBD1 or TRBD2 (5 bases each). Per germline, CDR1 MNHEY and CDR2 SVGAGI. CDR3 size: 13 residues. V was shortened by 4 bases and J by 1 base, with 7 bases between the two germline ends. The CDR3 loop reads CASSFGTQETQYF. In nucleotides, the CDR3 is TGTGCCAGCAGTTTTGGGACCCAAGAGACCCAGTACTTC.

V and J are TRBV12-3 or TRBV12-4 and TRBJ1-5; D gene uncertain. V lost 5 bases, J lost 3 bases, and 5 bases lay in between. The CDR3 contains 12 residues. Written as DNA, the CDR3 is TGTGCCAGCAGTCCCCCCAATCAGCCCCAGCATTTT. Its translation: CASSPPNQPQHF.

V and J are TRBV5-6 and TRBJ1-6; D perhaps matches TRBD1 (6 bases). The CDR3 runs to 17 residues. CDR1 and CDR2 from the germline V gene are SGHDT and YYEEEE. V was cut by 5 bases and J by 2 bases, with 17 bases left in between. The CDR3 nucleotides are TGTGCCAGCAGGCTTTCGGGGAAGGGGGCCTATAATTCACCCCTCCACTTT. Protein: CASRLSGKGAYNSPLHF.

The J gene is TRBJ2-7, the V gene TRBV4-2; D gene uncertain. This CDR3 region has 12 residues. Germline-derived CDR1 and CDR2 are LGHNA and YNFKEQ. V gave up 0 bases and J gave up 0 bases, with 0 bases separating them. The CDR3 loop reads CASSQDSYEQYF. Here the CDR3 DNA reads TGTGCCAGCAGCCAAGACTCCTACGAGCAGTACTTC.

The chain recombines TRBV2 with TRBJ1-1; no clear D. CDR1 and CDR2 (germline): SNHLY, FYNNEI. The CDR3 runs to 11 residues. Trimming took 7 bases from V and 0 from J, leaving 3 bases between them. The CDR3 reads CASTLNTEAFF. As DNA, the CDR3 is TGTGCCAGCACCTTGAACACTGAAGCTTTCTTT.

The chain carries TRBV30 and TRBJ1-1, with D perhaps matching TRBD1 (5 bases). Trimming left V 4 bases short and J 5 bases short, with 14 bases between. The CDR3 runs to 13 residues. In germline, CDR1 is GTSNPN, CDR2 SVGIG (reference sequence). The CDR3 nucleotides read TGTGCCTGGAAAACCGGGCGGGGGACTGAAGCTTTCTTT. This encodes CAWKTGRGTEAFF.

This chain uses TRBV4-1 with TRBJ1-2; TRBD1 matches 7 bases. V lost 2 bases to trimming and J lost 4 bases; unmatched junction nucleotides: 7. Germline CDR1 is MGHRA and CDR2 is YSYEKL. The CDR3 spans 15 residues. In nucleotides, the CDR3 is TGCGCCAGCAGCCAACCGGGACAGCTGAGCTATGGCTACACCTTC. This sequence encodes CASSQPGQLSYGYTF.

The rearrangement uses TRBV7-2 and TRBJ2-2; D is unresolved. Looked up from germline, CDR1 is SGHTA and CDR2 is FQGNSA. There are 13 residues in the CDR3. V was shortened by 3 bases and J by 5 bases, with 7 bases between the two germline ends. CDR3 protein: CASSFFSTGELFF. CDR3 coding DNA: TGTGCCAGCAGCTTTTTTTCAACCGGGGAGCTGTTTTTT.

This clone was observed a single time. The rearrangement joins TRBV15 to TRBJ2-1, with 7 bases fitting TRBD1. The CDR3 sequence is 17 residues long. Germline values: CDR1 LNHNV, CDR2 YYDKDF (reference sequence). The ends lost 5 bases at V and 7 bases at J; junction bases unmatched: 17. In DNA form, the CDR3 reads TGTGCCACCAGCTCCGATTCAGGGGGTAGTCTTTGGAATGAGCAGTTCTTC. Encoded protein: CATSSDSGGSLWNEQFF.

The rearrangement uses TRBV28 and TRBJ1-1; 7 bases match TRBD1. CDR3 size: 14 residues. The germline V gene encodes CDR1 MDHEN and CDR2 SYDVKM. J lost 4 bases, V lost 2 bases, and 4 bases had no gene match. This chain's CDR3 is CASSLATGTTEAFF. DNA of the CDR3: TGTGCCAGCAGTTTAGCGACAGGGACCACTGAAGCTTTCTTT. The full variable domain, its missing parts supplied by reference TRBV28 and TRBJ1-1, is DVKVTQSSRYLVKRTGEKVFLECVQDMDHENMFWYRQDPGLGLRLIYFSYDVKMKEKGDIPEGYSVSREKKERFSLILESASTNQTSMYLCASSLATGTTEAFFGQGTRLTVV.

The chain uses TRBV5-1 and TRBJ1-1; 7 bases fit TRBD1. Germline CDR1 reads SGHRS; CDR2 reads YFSETQ. This CDR3 has 15 residues. The V gene end was trimmed by 4 bases and the J gene end by 6 bases; junction bases not matched to a gene: 12. In DNA form, the CDR3 reads TGCGCCAGCAGCCCGATAGGGACAGATTTCTCTGAAGCTTTCTTT. Translation: CASSPIGTDFSEAFF.

The CDR3 here is CASRTPGRDTQYF. CDR3 coding DNA: TGTGCCAGCCGTACCCCGGGACGGGATACGCAGTATTTT. This sequence joins TRBV28 and TRBJ2-3; D tentatively reads TRBD1 or TRBD2 (5 bases each). CDR1 is MDHEN and CDR2 is SYDVKM in the germline V gene. V was trimmed by 8 bases and J by 6 bases, leaving 15 bases between them. The CDR3 contains 13 residues.

The rearrangement uses TRBV19 and TRBJ1-1, with 9 bases aligning to TRBD1. Trimming cost V 5 bases and J 5 bases; bases outside gene matches: 9. From germline, CDR1 is LNHDA and CDR2 SQIVND (reference sequence). The CDR3 consists of 15 residues. The DNA for the CDR3 is TGTGCCAGTAGTTCAAACGGACAGGGGCGGACTGAAGCTTTCTTT. It codes for CASSSNGQGRTEAFF.

V gene TRBV19 combines with J gene TRBJ2-7; TRBD2 matches 8 bases. J lost 7 bases, V lost 1 base, and 15 bases had no gene match. The CDR3 consists of 17 residues. Germline V gene lookup returns CDR1 LNHDA and CDR2 SQIVND (reference sequence). CDR3 sequence (DNA): TGTGCCAGTAGTATAGTAGGGGGTTCCGGGACTAGAGAAGAGCAGTACTTC. This gives the protein CASSIVGGSGTREEQYF.

The V call is TRBV18, the J call TRBJ2-3; D uncertain. The CDR3 consists of 15 residues. Germline V gene sequence: CDR1 KGHSH, CDR2 LQKENI. V gave up 0 bases and J gave up 1 base, with 8 bases separating them. In DNA form, the CDR3 reads TGTGCCAGCTCACCACCGTTCGAGGGCACAGATACGCAGTATTTT. The encoded protein is CASSPPFEGTDTQYF.

This clone was detected only once. The chain carries TRBV24-1 and TRBJ1-6; TRBD1 might be the D (6 bases). The ends were cut back, 7 bases at V and 0 bases at J, with 12 bases in the middle. Germline assignment: CDR1 KGHDR and CDR2 SFDVKD. This CDR3 spans 16 amino acids. CDR3 sequence reads: CATRKTGSSYNSPLHF. CDR3 in DNA: TGTGCCACCAGAAAAACAGGGAGCTCCTATAATTCACCCCTCCACTTT.

The chain carries TRBV18 and TRBJ1-2; D is undetermined. V was trimmed by 6 bases and J by 6 bases, leaving 11 bases between them. CDR3 length: 12 amino acids. Germline V lookup: CDR1 KGHSH, CDR2 LQKENI. The CDR3 coding sequence is TGTGCCAGCTCCCCTTCGGGGAATGGCTACACCTTC. Translated, it gives CASSPSGNGYTF.

The chain recombines TRBV18 with TRBJ1-4; D not resolved. The CDR3 runs 17 residues. Germline V gives CDR1 KGHSH, CDR2 LQKENI. The V end was cut by 5 bases, the J end by 0 bases, with 16 bases between. CDR3 in amino acids: CASSSPDYTSTNEKLFF. DNA of the CDR3: TGTGCCAGCTCATCCCCTGATTACACCTCAACTAATGAAAAACTGTTTTTT.

The chain uses TRBV28 and TRBJ1-5, with 7 bases lining up with TRBD1. Germline-derived CDR1 and CDR2 are MDHEN and SYDVKM. The CDR3 length is 15 residues. The V segment lost 5 bases and the J segment 6 bases; nucleotides outside the gene matches: 10. CDR3 in amino acids: CASSPGQLEIQPQHF. CDR3 in DNA: TGTGCCAGCAGTCCGGGACAGCTGGAGATTCAGCCCCAGCATTTT.

The chain joins TRBV30 to TRBJ1-3; D is undetermined. The V and J ends lost 1 base and 2 bases respectively, with 0 bases between them. Germline-derived CDR1 and CDR2 are GTSNPN and SVGIG (reference sequence). CDR3 length equals 11 residues. The CDR3 coding sequence is TGTGCCTGGAGTGCTGGAAACACCATATATTTT. Translation: CAWSAGNTIYF.

This clone was found once. The chain recombines TRBV10-3 with TRBJ2-2; 10 bases are shared with TRBD2. From germline, CDR1 is ENHRY and CDR2 SYGVKD. This CDR3 spans 16 amino acids. V was pared by 8 bases and J by 3 bases, with 9 bases of the junction left unmatched. CDR3 sequence reads: CAIGERGGLDTGELFF. CDR3 nucleotides: TGTGCCATCGGGGAGCGGGGGGGCCTGGACACCGGGGAGCTGTTTTTT.

The rearrangement joins TRBV2 to TRBJ1-3; 12 nucleotides line up with TRBD1. This CDR3 has 16 amino acids. Unmatched junction bases numbered 7, after V lost 7 bases and J lost 3 bases. In germline, CDR1 is SNHLY, CDR2 FYNNEI. The CDR3 DNA sequence: TGTGCCAGCATTCGGGGACAGGGGGCGTTTGGAAACACCATATATTTT. It specifies CASIRGQGAFGNTIYF.